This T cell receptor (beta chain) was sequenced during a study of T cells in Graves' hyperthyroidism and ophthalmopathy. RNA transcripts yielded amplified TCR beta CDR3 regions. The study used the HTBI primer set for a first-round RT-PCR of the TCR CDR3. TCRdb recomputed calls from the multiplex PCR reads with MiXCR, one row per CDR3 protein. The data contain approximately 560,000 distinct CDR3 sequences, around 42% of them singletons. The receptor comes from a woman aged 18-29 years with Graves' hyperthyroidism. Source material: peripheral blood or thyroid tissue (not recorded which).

The CDR3 DNA sequence: TGTGCCAGCAGTGACCCCCGGACAGGCAATGAAAAACTGTTTTTT. Its protein is CASSDPRTGNEKLFF. The chain uses TRBV6-4 and TRBJ1-4, with 7 bases lining up with TRBD1. Germline V gene sequence: CDR1 MRHNA, CDR2 SNTAGT. Trimming cost V 2 bases and J 5 bases; bases outside gene matches: 5. The CDR3 sequence is 15 residues long.